These 31 T cell receptor beta chains came from one sample sequenced in a study of cytomegalovirus exposure and HLA in healthy donors. A multiplex PCR was run with 60 Vbeta primers and 13 Jbeta primers. Produced via immunoSEQ multiplex PCR; TCRdb's table is partial and in-frame only. This sample has around 150,000 clones, with just under 80% found just once. The specimen was PBMCs. The receptors stem from a male donor in good health and CMV-seronegative.

On this clone itself: One base away lies a much larger clone, so this may be a sequencing read error. The same CDR3 can be traced to other DNA sequences in this sample. The DNA for the CDR3 is TGTGCCAGCAGCAAACGGGGGATGAACACTGAAGCTTTCTTT. Amino acid sequence: CASSKRGMNTEAFF. J is TRBJ1-1 and V is TRBV6-5; tentative D call: TRBD1 (5 bases). Germline loops: CDR1 MNHEY, CDR2 SVGAGI. The CDR3 sequence is 14 residues long. V lost 6 bases and J 0 bases, leaving 11 bases between the germline ends.

The V call is TRBV4-3, the J call TRBJ1-1; 7 bases are a match to TRBD1. In germline, CDR1 is LGHNA, CDR2 YSLEER. The CDR3 covers 15 residues. V lost 4 bases, J lost 4 bases, and 9 bases stayed unmatched. Here the CDR3 reads CASSPETGVATEAFF. CDR3 nucleotides: TGCGCCAGCAGCCCAGAAACAGGGGTGGCCACTGAAGCTTTCTTT.

This clone was detected a few times. The chain couples TRBV13 to TRBJ2-7, with 7 bases identical to TRBD1. The germline gives CDR1 PRHDT, CDR2 FYEKMQ (reference sequence). CDR3 size: 14 residues. Trimming removed 0 bases from V and 5 bases from J; junction bases left unmatched: 4. Here the CDR3 reads CASSLGQGFNEQYF. The CDR3 coding sequence is TGTGCCAGCAGCTTAGGACAGGGGTTCAACGAGCAGTACTTC.

The chain employs TRBV6-5 and TRBJ1-1; TRBD1 matches 7 bases. CDR3 length equals 13 residues. V gave up 5 bases and J gave up 7 bases; unmatched junction bases: 7. Germline V gives CDR1 MNHEY, CDR2 SVGAGI. The CDR3 reads CASSVQGPLEAFF. The CDR3 DNA reads TGTGCCAGCAGTGTACAGGGGCCCCTTGAAGCTTTCTTT.

This clone showed up just once. The gene calls are TRBV6-6 and TRBJ1-2; D is perhaps TRBD1 (5 bases). Deletions cut 4 bases from V and 6 bases from J, with 15 bases between. This CDR3 spans 14 amino acids. Germline CDR1 and CDR2: MNHNY and SVGAGI (reference sequence). CDR3 protein: CASSSGRALDGYTF. The CDR3 DNA reads TGTGCCAGCAGTTCTGGCAGGGCGTTGGATGGCTACACCTTC.

The rearrangement uses TRBV4-1 and TRBJ1-1; D gene unclear. From germline, CDR1 is MGHRA and CDR2 YSYEKL. The CDR3 sequence is 14 residues long. V lost 4 bases, J lost 1 base, and 10 bases lay in between. The DNA of the CDR3 is TGCGCCAGCAGCCCGGAGGGAGAGAACACTGAAGCTTTCTTT. Translating it yields CASSPEGENTEAFF.

The chain is built from TRBV7-9 and TRBJ2-1; 9 bases are a match to TRBD2. The CDR3 is 15 residues long. Germline CDR1 and CDR2: SEHNR and FQNEAQ (reference sequence). V was clipped by 5 bases and J by 4 bases; unmatched bases: 6. The CDR3 DNA follows: TGTGCCAGCAGCCCGCGACTAGCGGAGTACAATGAGCAGTTCTTC. It translates to CASSPRLAEYNEQFF.

A single count supports this clone. The chain carries TRBV5-6 and TRBJ2-5; the match to TRBD2 covers 8 bases. Per the germline V gene, CDR1 is SGHDT and CDR2 is YYEEEE. There are 15 residues in the CDR3. Unmatched junction bases numbered 4, after V lost 2 bases and J lost 1 base. The CDR3 sequence is CASSFILAGQETQYF. DNA for the CDR3: TGTGCCAGCAGCTTTATCCTAGCGGGCCAAGAGACCCAGTACTTC. The full variable domain, with the rest looked up from reference TRBV5-6 and TRBJ2-5, is DAGVTQSPTHLIKTRGQQVTLRCSPKSGHDTVSWYQQALGQGPQFIFQYYEEEERQRGNFPDRFSGHQFPNYSSELNVNALLLGDSALYLCASSFILAGQETQYFGPGTRLLVL.

The rearrangement links TRBV27 to TRBJ2-6; D is uncertain. V shed 1 base and J shed 0 bases, with 7 bases lying between them. The CDR3 has 16 residues. CDR1 and CDR2 (germline): MNHEY, SMNVEV (reference sequence). CDR3: CASSLLRISGANVLTF. The CDR3 DNA is TGTGCCAGCAGTTTATTGAGGATCTCTGGGGCCAACGTCCTGACTTTC.

The chain joins TRBV7-2 to TRBJ2-1; 9 bases match TRBD2. The germline V gene encodes CDR1 SGHTA and CDR2 FQGNSA. The CDR3 is 13 residues long. The V segment lost 8 bases and the J segment 6 bases; nucleotides outside the gene matches: 5. CDR3 in DNA: TGTGCCAGCGCGGTACTAGCGGGCAATGAGCAGTTCTTC. Translated, it gives CASAVLAGNEQFF.

This sequence joins TRBV19 and TRBJ2-1, with 7 bases aligning to TRBD1. The CDR3 sequence is 16 residues long. The V and J ends lost 5 bases and 8 bases, in that order; junction bases with no gene match: 15. Germline V lookup: CDR1 LNHDA, CDR2 SQIVND (reference sequence). CDR3 region: CASSLAHRGSFYEQFF. DNA of the CDR3: TGTGCCAGTAGTCTCGCTCACAGGGGAAGTTTCTATGAGCAGTTCTTC.

This clone was observed a handful of times. The V call is TRBV10-3, the J call TRBJ2-5; no reliable D call. CDR1 and CDR2 from the germline V gene are ENHRY and SYGVKD. With 2 bases removed from V and 2 bases from J, the gap between germline ends came to 6 bases. The CDR3 is made up of 13 amino acids. In DNA, the CDR3 is TGTGCCATCAGTGAGGGGCAGCAAGAGACCCAGTACTTC. This gives the protein CAISEGQQETQYF.

This clone was counted a single time. In DNA, the CDR3 is TGTGCCAGCAGCTTAGCAGCGGGACAGGGACCTGACGGCTACACCTTC. Translated, it gives CASSLAAGQGPDGYTF. The genes are TRBV7-6 and TRBJ1-2; 9 bases are shared with TRBD1. Germline V gives CDR1 SGHVS, CDR2 FNYEAQ. The CDR3 is 16 residues long. J lost 8 bases, V lost 0 bases, and 10 bases had no gene match. Full variable domain (remainder filled in from reference TRBV7-6 and TRBJ1-2): GAGVSQSPRYKVTKRGQDVALRCDPISGHVSLYWYRQALGQGPEFLTYFNYEAQQDKSGLPNDRFSAERPEGSISTLTIQRTEQRDSAMYRCASSLAAGQGPDGYTFGSGTRLTVV.

In this sample, this clone turned up a few times. The V and J genes are TRBV10-3 and TRBJ1-2; D may be TRBD1 (6 bases). V lost 4 bases to trimming and J lost 4 bases, with 7 bases between them. Per germline, CDR1 ENHRY and CDR2 SYGVKD. The CDR3 covers 12 residues. The CDR3 nucleotides read TGTGCCATCAGTGGACAGGCCTATGGCTACACCTTC. Amino acids: CAISGQAYGYTF.

The chain has TRBV6-5 and TRBJ2-5; 10 positions match TRBD1. This CDR3 is 16 amino acids long. V shed 0 bases, J shed 5 bases, and the junction held 6 bases outside the gene matches. The germline V gene has CDR1 MNHEY and CDR2 SVGAGI. The CDR3, as DNA: TGTGCCAGCAGTTACTCTCAGACAGGGGGCCGGGAGACCCAGTACTTC. Translation gives CASSYSQTGGRETQYF.

The J gene is TRBJ1-1, the V gene TRBV2; D is possibly TRBD1 (6 bases). V lost 0 bases, J lost 1 base, and 9 bases lay in between. Germline V gene lookup returns CDR1 SNHLY and CDR2 FYNNEI. This CDR3 comprises 15 residues. The CDR3 loop reads CASSEAPTGNTEAFF. The CDR3 region has the DNA TGTGCCAGCAGTGAAGCGCCGACAGGGAACACTGAAGCTTTCTTT.

The chain carries TRBV5-6 and TRBJ2-1; 7 nucleotides match TRBD1. The CDR3 consists of 12 residues. With 2 bases clipped from V and 10 bases from J, the junction kept 3 bases outside the gene matches. In germline, CDR1 is SGHDT, CDR2 YYEEEE. The CDR3 sequence is CASSFRQGEQFF. For the CDR3, the DNA is TGTGCCAGCAGCTTCCGACAGGGAGAGCAGTTCTTC.

This clone was counted only a few times. In nucleotides, the CDR3 is TGTGCCAGCAGCTTAGATCCGGGGGAAAACATTCAGTACTTC. It is translated as CASSLDPGENIQYF. The chain combines TRBV11-3 with TRBJ2-4; a possible D gene is TRBD2 (6 bases). Germline lookup yields CDR1 SGHNT and CDR2 YENEEA. This CDR3 comprises 14 residues. Between the trimmed V and J ends, which lost 0 bases and 5 bases, there was a span of 8 bases.

The rearrangement links TRBV5-1 to TRBJ2-5; 10 bases fit TRBD1. The germline V gene has CDR1 SGHRS and CDR2 YFSETQ. The CDR3 is 14 amino acids. The trim removed 4 bases at V and 3 bases at J, leaving 3 bases unmatched. The CDR3 DNA reads TGCGCCAGCAGCGTGGGGACAGGGGAAGAGACCCAGTACTTC. It encodes CASSVGTGEETQYF.

The chain joins TRBV29-1 to TRBJ2-1; tentative D call: TRBD1 (6 bases). The CDR3 has 15 amino acids. In germline, CDR1 is SQVTM, CDR2 ANQGSEA. V dropped 8 bases and J dropped 1 base, with 18 bases sitting between them. The CDR3 DNA follows: TGCAGCTTAGAAAACAGGGCCACGTCCTACAATGAGCAGTTCTTC. Amino acids: CSLENRATSYNEQFF.

The V call is TRBV7-9, the J call TRBJ1-1; D possibly corresponds to TRBD1 (5 bases). CDR3 length equals 15 residues. Trimming cost V 5 bases and J 1 base, with 14 bases left between them. Germline CDR1 SEHNR, CDR2 FQNEAQ (reference sequence). CDR3 coding DNA: TGTGCCAGCAGCCCCGGGGGACCCCCGAACACTGAAGCTTTCTTT. Translation gives CASSPGGPPNTEAFF.

This chain uses TRBV25-1 with TRBJ2-3; D is possibly TRBD2 (6 bases). Germline loops: CDR1 MGHDK, CDR2 SYGVNS. The CDR3 is 12 amino acids. Trimming cost V 4 bases and J 6 bases, with 8 bases left between them. The CDR3 loop reads CASSGDSDTQYF. The CDR3 DNA reads TGTGCCAGCAGTGGGGACTCTGATACGCAGTATTTT.

Only one count was recorded for this clone. The chain couples TRBV30 to TRBJ2-2, with 15 bases fitting TRBD2. The CDR3 has 20 residues. Trimming took 5 bases from V and 3 from J; bases not matched to a gene: 16. CDR1 GTSNPN and CDR2 SVGIG come from the germline V gene (reference sequence). The CDR3 coding sequence is TGTGCCTGGCGAGTACCCTTAGGACTAGCGGGGGGGAAGGACACCGGGGAGCTGTTTTTT. Protein sequence: CAWRVPLGLAGGKDTGELFF.

This clone came up a few times. The V gene is TRBV11-1, the J gene TRBJ1-6, with D possibly being TRBD1 (5 bases). Germline CDR1 reads SGHAT; CDR2 reads FQDESV (reference sequence). The V end was cut by 2 bases, the J end by 7 bases, with 9 bases between. This CDR3 contains 14 residues. In DNA form, the CDR3 reads TGTGCCAGCAGCTTACAGGGATTCAATTCACCCCTCCACTTT. Protein product: CASSLQGFNSPLHF.

CDR3 in DNA: TGTGCCAGCCGGACTAGCGGACTGGACCAGTACTTC. Its protein product is CASRTSGLDQYF. This chain links TRBV6-5 with TRBJ2-5, with 10 bases matching TRBD2. V was clipped by 8 bases and J by 10 bases; unmatched bases: 7. The CDR3 sequence is 12 residues long. Germline lookup yields CDR1 MNHEY and CDR2 SVGAGI.

The rearrangement uses TRBV27 and TRBJ2-7, with TRBD1 as a possible D gene (6 bases). Germline CDR1 reads MNHEY; CDR2 reads SMNVEV (reference sequence). The V gene lost 5 bases and the J gene lost 2 bases, with 10 bases spanning the gap. The CDR3 is 13 amino acids. CDR3 amino acids: CASSHTGTYEQYF. CDR3 coding DNA: TGTGCCAGCAGTCATACAGGGACCTACGAGCAGTACTTC.

The rearrangement links TRBV5-6 to TRBJ2-7, with TRBD1 as a possible D gene (6 bases). V shed 2 bases and J shed 4 bases, with 13 bases lying between them. Germline CDR1 and CDR2: SGHDT and YYEEEE. The CDR3 consists of 14 residues. This CDR3 is CASSLSGTPYEQYF. CDR3 in DNA: TGTGCCAGCAGCTTATCCGGGACACCTTACGAGCAGTACTTC.

V usage is TRBV5-1 and J usage is TRBJ2-7; TRBD1 agrees at 7 bases. The CDR3 is made up of 14 amino acids. V dropped 4 bases and J dropped 4; count of bases not matched to a gene: 8. In germline, CDR1 is SGHRS, CDR2 YFSETQ. The CDR3: CASSPSGQLYEQYF. In DNA form, the CDR3 reads TGCGCCAGCAGCCCCTCGGGACAGTTGTACGAGCAGTACTTC.

The V call is TRBV27, the J call TRBJ2-7; 8 nucleotides align to TRBD1. CDR1 and CDR2 (germline): MNHEY, SMNVEV (reference sequence). CDR3 length: 15 residues. The V segment lost 8 bases and the J segment 2 bases; nucleotides outside the gene matches: 11. CDR3 sequence (DNA): TGTGCCAGCGCAGGTTCTCAGGGGGCCCCCTACGAGCAGTACTTC. This encodes CASAGSQGAPYEQYF.

The V call is TRBV5-6, the J call TRBJ2-3, with D possibly matching TRBD1 (6 bases). This CDR3 region has 15 residues. The V and J ends lost 4 bases and 4 bases respectively, with 16 bases between them. Germline values: CDR1 SGHDT, CDR2 YYEEEE. CDR3 in amino acids: CASSQPQGPADTQYF. CDR3 nucleotides: TGTGCCAGCAGCCAACCTCAGGGGCCCGCAGATACGCAGTATTTT.

The chain is built from TRBV5-4 and TRBJ1-1; D unresolved. The CDR3 totals 16 residues. V lost 0 bases and J 5 bases, leaving 17 bases between the germline ends. Germline lookup yields CDR1 SGHNT and CDR2 YYREEE (reference sequence). CDR3 sequence (DNA): TGTGCCAGCAGCTTGGAGGGCTACGGCACGGGGACTGAAGCTTTCTTT. Translating it yields CASSLEGYGTGTEAFF.